These T cell receptor beta chains were read from a single sample in a study of CD8 T cells in ankylosing spondylitis. In TCRdb, the 5' RACE reads were re-called with MiXCR into one record per CDR3 protein. The data show roughly 91,000 distinct CDR3 sequences, with 7.5% to 9% seen just once and about a tenth held by the top ten. Input material: blood, either unsorted or a sorted T cell fraction (not recorded which). Receptors originate from a male donor with ankylosing spondylitis or in good health (not recorded which). Both conserved end residues are part of each CDR3. A D gene is named only where the DNA matches it firmly. Only some rows state a clone size, as once, few, many or a class for expanded clones.

d_call	clone_size	j_call	v_call	cdr3_nt	cdr3_aa
.	.	TRBJ1-5	TRBV19	TGTGCCAGTAGTATTCTGCATTATGGTAGTCAGCCCCAGCATTTT	CASSILHYGSQPQHF
.	many	TRBJ2-2	TRBV7-2	TGTGCCAGCAGCTTAGTCCCAGGAGGTACCGGGGAGCTGTTTTTT	CASSLVPGGTGELFF
TRBD1	many	TRBJ1-2	TRBV19	TGTGCCAGTAGTAAACAGGGGGCTGACTATGGCTACACCTTC	CASSKQGADYGYTF
TRBD2	.	TRBJ2-2	TRBV7-9	TGTGCCAGCAGCTACAGGGGACTAGCGGACACCGGGGAGCTGTTTTTT	CASSYRGLADTGELFF
.	many	TRBJ1-4	TRBV2	TGTGCCAGCAGCCCGAGTGAAAAACTGTTTTTT	CASSPSEKLFF
.	many	TRBJ2-1	TRBV6-2/TRBV6-3	TGTGCCAGCAGGAGGGCTGATGAGCAGTTCTTC	CASRRADEQFF
.	many	TRBJ1-6	TRBV7-2	TGTGCCAGCAGCTTAGTGGGATTCCCCAATAATTCACCCCTCCACTTT	CASSLVGFPNNSPLHF
.	many	TRBJ2-1	TRBV20-1	TGCAGTGCTAGAGCGGGCTCCTACAATGAGCAGTTCTTC	CSARAGSYNEQFF
.	few	TRBJ2-5	TRBV10-3	TGTGCCATCAGTGCGAACCAAGAGACCCAGTACTTC	CAISANQETQYF
TRBD1	many	TRBJ2-7	TRBV7-8	TGTGCCAGCAGCTCGGACAGGGCCCGCGAGCAGTACTTC	CASSSDRAREQYF
.	many	TRBJ2-7	TRBV19	TGTGCCAGTAGTCCCCCGGGGGACTACGAGCAGTACTTC	CASSPPGDYEQYF
.	many	TRBJ2-1	TRBV7-9	TGTGCCAGCAGCCCCTCGGGGGTAGCACACGAGCAGTTCTTC	CASSPSGVAHEQFF
TRBD2	.	TRBJ2-1	TRBV20-1	TGCAGTGCTAGAGCGGCCGGGAGGGCCCAAGATGAGCAGTTCTTC	CSARAAGRAQDEQFF
TRBD1	.	TRBJ1-5	TRBV20-1	TGCAGTGCTAGACCCGGGACAGGGAGTGAACCCCAGCATTTT	CSARPGTGSEPQHF
.	many	TRBJ2-1	TRBV6-2/TRBV6-3	TGTGCCAGCAGTTATCCCTGGTATGAGCAGTTCTTC	CASSYPWYEQFF
.	few	TRBJ1-5	TRBV20-1	TGCAGTGCTAGGGGGGTAAACGGCAATCAGCCCCAGCATTTT	CSARGVNGNQPQHF
.	medium-sized	TRBJ1-1	TRBV29-1	TGCAGCGTTCGGATGAGACTGATCACTGAAGCTTTCTTT	CSVRMRLITEAFF
.	many	TRBJ1-1	TRBV7-9	TGTGCCAGCAGCTTAGAGGGATCGAACACTGAAGCTTTCTTT	CASSLEGSNTEAFF
.	many	TRBJ2-7	TRBV27	TGTGCCAGCAGTCACAGGGCCCCCCACGAGCAGTACTTC	CASSHRAPHEQYF
TRBD1	many	TRBJ2-1	TRBV11-2	TGTGCCAGCAGCACCTTGCGCAGGGGGCTAGACTACAATGAGCAGTTCTTC	CASSTLRRGLDYNEQFF
.	.	TRBJ2-2	TRBV19	TGTGCCAGTAGCCGAGTGGGAGATGACACCGGGGAGCTGTTTTTT	CASSRVGDDTGELFF
.	few	TRBJ2-3	TRBV7-9	TGTGCCAGCAGCCCATGGGGAGGCGATACGCAGTATTTT	CASSPWGGDTQYF
.	many	TRBJ2-4	TRBV18	TGTGCCAGCTCAGCTACCCGCGAAAACATTCAGTACTTC	CASSATRENIQYF
.	few	TRBJ2-7	TRBV20-1	TGCCGCCCGGGGCAGCGAAGCTCCTACGAGCAGTACTTC	CRPGQRSSYEQYF
.	many	TRBJ1-1	TRBV6-1	TGTGCCAGCAGTGAAGTACGAGGAACGATCGACACTGAAGCTTTCTTT	CASSEVRGTIDTEAFF
.	many	TRBJ1-4	TRBV6-5	TGTGCCAGCAGTTACTCAGCCTATGCAACTAATGAAAAACTGTTTTTT	CASSYSAYATNEKLFF
TRBD1	few	TRBJ2-5	TRBV20-1	TGCAGTATACTATCCCGGACAGGGCAAGAGACCCAGTACTTC	CSILSRTGQETQYF
.	many	TRBJ2-2	TRBV7-2	TGTGCCAGCAGCTTGCAGGGGGGGAACACCGGGGAGCTGTTTTTT	CASSLQGGNTGELFF
.	many	TRBJ2-1	TRBV5-6	TGTGCCAGCAGCCCGGGACTCCTAGGTGAGCAGTTCTTC	CASSPGLLGEQFF
.	many	TRBJ2-1	TRBV6-2/TRBV6-3	TGTGCCAGCAGCCCCCGGTCCCACAATGAGCAGTTCTTC	CASSPRSHNEQFF
.	few	TRBJ2-7	TRBV6-6	TGTGCCAGCAGTTACTCGACCTCCAGGGCCGAGCAGTACTTC	CASSYSTSRAEQYF
TRBD1	many	TRBJ1-2	TRBV10-3	TGTGCCATCAGCGGACAGGTGGGGTTTGGAGGCTACACCTTC	CAISGQVGFGGYTF
.	many	TRBJ1-1	TRBV4-3	TGCGCCAGCAGCCCCCCCCGGGGCAGGGACACTGAAGCTTTCTTT	CASSPPRGRDTEAFF
.	many	TRBJ2-1	TRBV7-9	TGTGCCAGCAGCTTATGGGGGACGGATGAGCAGTTCTTC	CASSLWGTDEQFF
TRBD2	many	TRBJ2-3	TRBV10-2	TGCGCCAGCAGTTCCGGACTAGCGGACACAGATACGCAGTATTTT	CASSSGLADTDTQYF
.	many	TRBJ2-7	TRBV7-2	TGTGCCAGCAGCTTAATGGGTCAGCCCGGGGTCGAGCAGTACTTC	CASSLMGQPGVEQYF
TRBD2	many	TRBJ2-1	TRBV10-3	TGTGCCATCAGCGCAACTAGCGGGTCGTACAATGAGCAGTTCTTC	CAISATSGSYNEQFF
.	.	TRBJ1-2	TRBV27	TGTGCCAGCAGTTCCGGGTACTATGGCTACACCTTC	CASSSGYYGYTF
TRBD2	many	TRBJ2-7	TRBV5-1	TGCGCCAGCAGCTCGTCCGGGACTAGCGCATACGAGCAGTACTTC	CASSSSGTSAYEQYF
TRBD2	many	TRBJ2-7	TRBV12-3/TRBV12-4	TGTGCCAGCAGGGTAGCGGGAGTAGGAGAGCAGTACTTC	CASRVAGVGEQYF
.	many	TRBJ1-1	TRBV7-2	TGTGCCAGCAGCTTACAGTCCGGCAGCAACACTGAAGCTTTCTTT	CASSLQSGSNTEAFF
.	many	TRBJ1-1	TRBV5-1	TGCGCCAGCAGCGCGGACCCGAACACTGAAGCTTTCTTT	CASSADPNTEAFF
.	many	TRBJ2-2	TRBV5-5	TGTGCCAGCAGCTTGACAGGGTCCGGGGAGCTGTTTTTT	CASSLTGSGELFF
.	.	TRBJ1-3	TRBV12-5	TGTGCTAGTGGTTTTTTGCCAGGCCATACCGGAAACACCATATATTTT	CASGFLPGHTGNTIYF
.	many	TRBJ2-7	TRBV7-2	TGTGCCAGCAGCTTGGAAAGCGGAGCGACATACGAGCAGTACTTC	CASSLESGATYEQYF
.	many	TRBJ2-3	TRBV20-1	TGCAGTGCTAGAGTGGGCTCCGGGGATACGCAGTATTTT	CSARVGSGDTQYF
TRBD1	many	TRBJ2-1	TRBV5-5	TGTGCCAGCATCCTAGGGGGCTATGAGCAGTTCTTC	CASILGGYEQFF
.	few	TRBJ2-2	TRBV5-1	TGCGCCAGCAGCTTGTCCCAGGTTAACACCGGGGAGCTGTTTTTT	CASSLSQVNTGELFF
TRBD2	.	TRBJ2-7	TRBV5-1	TGCGCCAGCAGCCTACAGTGGGACTACTACGAGCAGTACTTC	CASSLQWDYYEQYF
.	many	TRBJ2-7	TRBV5-1	TGCGCCAGCAGCCAAATTCCGGGGTCCTACGAGCAGTACTTC	CASSQIPGSYEQYF
TRBD1	many	TRBJ2-5	TRBV7-2	TGTGCCAGCAGCGGACAGGGTCTTGAGACCCAGTACTTC	CASSGQGLETQYF
.	many	TRBJ2-1	TRBV7-3	TGTGCCAGCAGCTTAGAATTCAATGAGCAGTTCTTC	CASSLEFNEQFF
.	many	TRBJ2-1	TRBV4-3	TGCGCCAGCAGCCAGGACATTGGCTATGAGCAGTTCTTC	CASSQDIGYEQFF
.	few	TRBJ2-1	TRBV4-2	TGTGCCAGCAGCGGCCGATACAATGAGCAGTTCTTC	CASSGRYNEQFF
.	.	TRBJ2-1	TRBV18	TGTGCCAGCTCACCAAACCAGGGAAGGAATGAGCAGTTCTTC	CASSPNQGRNEQFF
.	many	TRBJ1-5	TRBV6-5	TGTGCCAGCAGTTACTCAACGACAGGTCAGCCCCAGCATTTT	CASSYSTTGQPQHF
.	few	TRBJ2-1	TRBV5-1	TGCGCCAGCAGTAGCGGACCTCGTAGGGTTGAGCAGTTCTTC	CASSSGPRRVEQFF
.	.	TRBJ1-3	TRBV7-9	TGTGCCAGCAGCTTAAGGCCTGATGGAAACACCATATATTTT	CASSLRPDGNTIYF
.	.	TRBJ1-5	TRBV12-3/TRBV12-4	TGTGCCAGCCAATTGGGGGTCCATAGCAATCAGCCCCAGCATTTT	CASQLGVHSNQPQHF
TRBD1	many	TRBJ2-7	TRBV5-8	TGTGCCAGCAGCCGGGGACAGTACTCCTACGAGCAGTACTTC	CASSRGQYSYEQYF